The text below deals with one T cell receptor beta chain. Germline V gene sequence: CDR1 MGHRA, CDR2 YSYEKL. With 7 bases removed from V and 0 bases from J, the gap between germline ends came to 13 bases. This CDR3 has 15 residues. The data stem from a study of blood T cell repertoires in COVID-19. Assay: immunoSEQ multiplex PCR; the TCRdb copy retains only in-frame clones and omits some. The top ten clones hold around 2.1% of a sample with around 280,000 clones, around 87% of them seen once. Sequenced input: peripheral blood. This TCR was recovered from a woman under 40 who had recovered from COVID-19. The V call is TRBV4-1, the J call TRBJ1-3, with a possible D match to TRBD1 (6 bases). Here the CDR3 reads CASMSYRDSGNTIYF. The CDR3 DNA sequence: TGCGCCAGCATGTCGTACAGGGACTCTGGAAACACCATATATTTT.